This TCR beta chain was sequenced for a study of cytomegalovirus exposure and HLA in healthy donors. Study results and limitations: The likely explanation for a cluster of highly shared sequence variants was sequencing artifact.

Trimming removed 5 bases from V and 0 bases from J; junction bases left unmatched: 12. CDR3 length: 19 residues. The V gene's germline CDR1 is SEHNR and CDR2 FQNEAQ (reference sequence). The PCR made use of 60 Vbeta and 13 Jbeta primers. TCRdb's copy holds only in-frame clones and misses some; the assay was immunoSEQ multiplex PCR. The data contain 150,000 to 200,000 clones, about 80% of them singletons. With regard to this clone: Its antigen is as yet unknown.

This chain uses TRBV7-9 with TRBJ2-1, with 11 bases identical to TRBD2. This receptor was taken from a woman between 25 and 40 years old in good health and CMV-seropositive. The sequenced material came from PBMCs. The CDR3 region is CASSGDSGTSGSSYNEQFF. CDR3 DNA: TGTGCCAGCAGCGGCGACTCCGGGACTAGCGGAAGCTCCTACAATGAGCAGTTCTTC.